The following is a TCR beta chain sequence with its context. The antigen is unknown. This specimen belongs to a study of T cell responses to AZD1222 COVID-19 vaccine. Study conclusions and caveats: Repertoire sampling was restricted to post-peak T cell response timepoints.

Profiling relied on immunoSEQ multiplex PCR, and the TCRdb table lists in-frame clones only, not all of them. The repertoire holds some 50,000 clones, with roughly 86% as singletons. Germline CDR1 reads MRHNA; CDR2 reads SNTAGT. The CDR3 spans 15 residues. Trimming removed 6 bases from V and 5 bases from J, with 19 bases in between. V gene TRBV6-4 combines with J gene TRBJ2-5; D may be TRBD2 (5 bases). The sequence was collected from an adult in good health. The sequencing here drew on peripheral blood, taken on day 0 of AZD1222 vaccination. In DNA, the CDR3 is TGTGCCAGCAGCCAAACAGCGGATACGGTCGAGACCCAGTACTTC. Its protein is CASSQTADTVETQYF.